Sequencing of this T cell receptor beta chain was carried out in a study of cytomegalovirus exposure and HLA in healthy donors. Study conclusions and caveats: When a later analysis was performed, an Asian-associated ancestry cluster reportedly had fewer N-insertions than the roughly 630-donor mean. Most observed TCR sequences were rare, whereas some public TCRs were detected in many donors. TCR beta sequences numbering around 15,000 were associated with HLA alleles at 0.05 false discovery rate in a later analysis. Analysis was carried out at a later point, and it linked a missense DCLRE1C variant to TCR beta V- and J-gene trimming.

The PCR was carried out with 60 Vbeta primers and 13 Jbeta primers. Generated by immunoSEQ multiplex PCR, the TCRdb table keeps only in-frame clones and is missing some. The sample includes fewer than 200,000 clones, around three quarters seen only once; the top ten take around 7%. To note about this clone: The antigen remains unidentified.

Germline assignment: CDR1 SGHTA and CDR2 FQGTGA. V dropped 5 bases and J dropped 3; count of bases not matched to a gene: 4. This CDR3 region has 15 residues. This TCR was sampled from a man between 35 and 55 years old in good health and CMV-seropositive. The chain is built from TRBV7-3 and TRBJ2-1; 10 nucleotides align to TRBD2. Material: PBMCs. CDR3 nucleotides: TGTGCCAGCAGCCTTAGCGGGGGGTTCTACAATGAGCAGTTCTTC. Protein sequence: CASSLSGGFYNEQFF. The full variable domain, with the rest looked up from reference TRBV7-3 and TRBJ2-1, is GAGVSQTPSNKVTEKGKYVELRCDPISGHTALYWYRQSLGQGPEFLIYFQGTGAADDSGLPNDRFFAVRPEGSVSTLKIQRTERGDSAVYLCASSLSGGFYNEQFFGPGTRLTVL.